This TCR beta chain was sequenced during a study of OX40 agonist ivuxolimab in advanced cancers. Study-wide background: The group had a mean age of around 60 years, ranged from about 20 to 79, and was roughly 80% male. Study-wide results and limits: Clonal expansion was seen in CD4+ and CD8+ blood T cells by week 6 at 0.1 to 3.0 mg/kg.

Worth noting for this clone: The antigen is undetermined.

From germline, CDR1 is SGHDN and CDR2 FVKESK. This CDR3 has 12 amino acids. V lost 0 bases and J lost 9, with 8 bases in between. Method: immunoSEQ multiplex PCR; TCRdb's copy keeps in-frame clones and lacks some. Here the sample spans fewer than 80,000 clones, roughly 87% being singletons. The material sequenced was CD4+ or CD8+ T cells sorted from blood, taken in a trial of the OX40 agonist ivuxolimab. The clonotype comes from an adult with an advanced solid tumor such as melanoma, head and neck, liver or kidney cancer. The chain uses TRBV14 and TRBJ1-1; D may be TRBD1 (5 bases). The CDR3 protein is CASSQERGKAFF. The CDR3, as DNA: TGTGCCAGCAGCCAAGAAAGGGGAAAAGCTTTCTTT.